This TCR beta chain was retrieved from a study of long-term antiretroviral therapy in people with HIV. CDR1 and CDR2 (germline): GTSNPN, SVGIG (reference sequence). V shed 1 base and J 0 bases; nucleotides not matched to a gene: 9. The CDR3 runs 17 residues. Runs used v3.0 of the immunoSEQ assay and were done at survey level. Per-sample sequencing targets were roughly 35,000-55,000 T-cell genomes. Sequenced by immunoSEQ multiplex PCR; TCRdb stores in-frame clones only, minus some. The sample lists approximately 31,000 clones, around 97% occurring once. Findings and caveats of the study: Clonal expansions arising prior to ART prevailed in the repertoire at every time point. HIV repertoires spanned narrower CDR3 length ranges than controls.

Concerning this clone itself: Its matching antigen is unknown.

Donors each had at least one pre-ART PBMC sample and at least two post-ART ones. The rearrangement joins TRBV30 to TRBJ2-1, with TRBD2 identical over 7 bases. The source is a man younger than 45 with HIV. This sample comprised unsorted PBMCs, obtained 6.9 years after starting antiretroviral therapy. CDR3 coding DNA: TGTGCCTGGAGTGGGTCTGGCGGGAGACGCTCCTACAATGAGCAGTTCTTC. It yields the protein CAWSGSGGRRSYNEQFF.